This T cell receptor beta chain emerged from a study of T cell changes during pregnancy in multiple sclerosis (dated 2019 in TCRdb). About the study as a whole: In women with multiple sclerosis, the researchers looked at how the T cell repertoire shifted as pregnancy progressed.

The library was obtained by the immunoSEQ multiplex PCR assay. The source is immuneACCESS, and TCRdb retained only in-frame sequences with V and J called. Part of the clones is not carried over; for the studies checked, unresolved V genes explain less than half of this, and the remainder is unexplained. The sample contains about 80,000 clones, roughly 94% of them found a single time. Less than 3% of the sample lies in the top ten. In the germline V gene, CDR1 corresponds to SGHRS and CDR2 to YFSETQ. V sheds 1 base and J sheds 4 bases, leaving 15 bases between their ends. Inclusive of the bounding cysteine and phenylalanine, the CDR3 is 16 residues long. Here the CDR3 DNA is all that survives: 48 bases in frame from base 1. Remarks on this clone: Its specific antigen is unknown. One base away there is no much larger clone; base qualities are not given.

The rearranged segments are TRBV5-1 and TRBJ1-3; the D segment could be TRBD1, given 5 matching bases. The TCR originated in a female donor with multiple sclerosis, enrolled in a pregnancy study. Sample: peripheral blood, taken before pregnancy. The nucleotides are TGCGCCAGCAGCTTGTTGTCGGCAGGGCTCGGAAACACCATATATTTT. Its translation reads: CASSLLSAGLGNTIYF.